Below, 27 T cell receptor beta chains from the same sample are listed, as sequenced in a study of cytomegalovirus exposure and HLA in healthy donors. Primers: 60 Vbeta forward and 13 Jbeta reverse. Here immunoSEQ multiplex PCR was the method, and the copy in TCRdb shows in-frame clones only, minus some. The sample holds tens of thousands of clones, more than 65% seen once. Sequenced: PBMCs. Receptors were obtained from a woman in her thirties or forties in good health and CMV-seropositive.

CDR3 loop: CASSEALAAGDEQYF. DNA of the CDR3: TGTGCCAGCAGTGAAGCGCTAGCGGCGGGGGACGAGCAGTACTTC. The genes are TRBV6-1 and TRBJ2-7; 7 bases match TRBD2. The ends lost 0 bases at V and 5 bases at J; junction bases unmatched: 7. The CDR3 is 15 residues long. Germline CDR1 MNHNS, CDR2 SASEGT.

This clone was counted a few times. The genes are TRBV28 and TRBJ2-3; 7 bases match TRBD2. With V trimmed by 7 bases and J by 1 base, 11 bases remained unmatched. The CDR3 has 16 residues. The germline V gene encodes CDR1 MDHEN and CDR2 SYDVKM. CDR3 sequence: CASTAGRGIRTDTQYF. CDR3 sequence (DNA): TGTGCCAGCACAGCGGGACGAGGAATTCGCACAGATACGCAGTATTTT.

The rearrangement uses TRBV7-9 and TRBJ1-5; D perhaps matches TRBD1 (5 bases). The V end lost 8 bases, the J end lost 5 bases, and 13 bases lay between the germline ends. Germline V lookup: CDR1 SEHNR, CDR2 FQNEAQ (reference sequence). This CDR3 is built from 13 residues. The CDR3 sequence: CASAGGRDQPQHF. Written as DNA, the CDR3 is TGTGCCAGCGCTGGGGGGAGGGATCAGCCCCAGCATTTT.

A few counts support this clone. The genes are TRBV7-2 and TRBJ1-3; TRBD1 aligns across 8 bases. V dropped 5 bases and J dropped 3; count of bases not matched to a gene: 6. This CDR3 has 15 amino acids. From germline, CDR1 is SGHTA and CDR2 FQGNSA. DNA of the CDR3: TGTGCCAGCAGCCCCGGGACAGGTGATGGAAACACCATATATTTT. This sequence encodes CASSPGTGDGNTIYF.

This sequence joins TRBV5-1 and TRBJ1-4; no clear D gene. Germline assignment: CDR1 SGHRS and CDR2 YFSETQ. CDR3 size: 14 residues. V was pared by 0 bases and J by 8 bases, with 11 bases between. CDR3 in amino acids: CASSLGSAKEKLFF. CDR3 coding DNA: TGCGCCAGCAGCTTGGGCTCCGCGAAGGAAAAACTGTTTTTT.

The rearrangement joins TRBV19 to TRBJ2-5, with 9 bases aligning to TRBD1. Germline CDR1 reads LNHDA; CDR2 reads SQIVND (reference sequence). CDR3 length: 13 residues. V shed 4 bases, J shed 5 bases, and the junction held 2 bases outside the gene matches. The CDR3 here is CASSRTGVETQYF. In DNA, the CDR3 is TGTGCCAGTAGTAGGACAGGGGTGGAGACCCAGTACTTC.

In this sample, this clone turned up once. The chain's CDR3 is CASSLELMNTEAFF. In DNA form, the CDR3 reads TGTGCCAGCAGCTTAGAACTGATGAACACTGAAGCTTTCTTT. The chain carries TRBV7-9 and TRBJ1-1; the D is unclear. Trimming left V 1 base short and J 0 bases short, with 6 bases between. The CDR3 covers 14 residues. CDR1 is SEHNR, CDR2 FQNEAQ, per germline (reference sequence).

This chain connects TRBV23-1 to TRBJ1-2; D is uncertain. TRBV23-1 is filed as an ORF, its function uncertain. V was clipped by 3 bases and J by 2 bases, with 7 bases between them. The CDR3 runs to 13 residues. The CDR3 sequence: CASSQGGNYGYTF. The DNA for the CDR3 is TGCGCCAGCAGTCAGGGCGGGAACTATGGCTACACCTTC.

The genes are TRBV12-5 and TRBJ2-5; D is perhaps TRBD1 (6 bases). Trimming removed 1 base at V and 3 bases at J, with 9 bases between. CDR1 is LGHNT, CDR2 FRNRAP, per germline. The CDR3 contains 14 residues. CDR3 coding DNA: TGTGCTAGTGGTTTGGGGACAGCCGAAGAGACCCAGTACTTC. This gives the protein CASGLGTAEETQYF.

The chain couples TRBV9 to TRBJ1-1; 7 bases map to TRBD1. Germline assignment: CDR1 SGDLS and CDR2 YYNGEE. The ends lost 2 bases at V and 1 base at J; junction bases unmatched: 2. CDR3 length equals 14 residues. CDR3 coding DNA: TGTGCCAGCAGCGTGGGACAGAGGAACACTGAAGCTTTCTTT. Amino acid sequence: CASSVGQRNTEAFF.

The chain employs TRBV9 and TRBJ1-1, with a tentative D call TRBD1 (5 bases). The CDR3 covers 14 residues. CDR1 and CDR2 from the germline V gene are SGDLS and YYNGEE. Trimming stripped 2 bases from V and 0 bases from J, with 8 bases between. The CDR3 reads CASSVDSMNTEAFF. For the CDR3, the DNA is TGTGCCAGCAGCGTCGACAGCATGAACACTGAAGCTTTCTTT.

V gene TRBV7-6 combines with J gene TRBJ2-1; maybe TRBD2 (5 bases). V was trimmed by 1 base and J by 5 bases, leaving 12 bases between them. The CDR3 is 15 residues long. Germline V gives CDR1 SGHVS, CDR2 FNYEAQ. The CDR3 DNA reads as TGTGCCAGCAGCTTAGGGGTAGCGAGCAACAATGAGCAGTTCTTC. It translates to CASSLGVASNNEQFF.

J is TRBJ2-7 and V is TRBV4-3, with 11 bases lining up with TRBD2. With 0 bases clipped from V and 3 bases from J, the junction kept 13 bases outside the gene matches. In germline, CDR1 is LGHNA, CDR2 YSLEER. The CDR3 loop spans 19 amino acids. CDR3 sequence: CASSQDSGRALGGGYEQYF. The CDR3 bases are TGCGCCAGCAGCCAAGATAGCGGGAGGGCCCTCGGGGGCGGCTACGAGCAGTACTTC.

This chain connects TRBV10-1 to TRBJ2-7, with TRBD2 matching 8 bases. The V gene's germline CDR1 is WNHNN and CDR2 SYGVQD (reference sequence). Trimming cost V 0 bases and J 6 bases; bases outside gene matches: 4. The CDR3 length is 14 residues. DNA of the CDR3: TGCGCCAGCAGTGAGTCCAGGCTAGCGGGCGAGCAGTACTTC. Its translation: CASSESRLAGEQYF.

This clone was observed a single time. The genes are TRBV18 and TRBJ2-5; 7 nucleotides agree with TRBD1. V trimming: 6 bases; J trimming: 5 bases; junction bases outside the gene matches: 9. Germline CDR1 is KGHSH and CDR2 is LQKENI. This CDR3 region has 14 residues. In DNA form, the CDR3 reads TGTGCCAGCTCGCTGAGGGGGCTTGTGGAGACCCAGTACTTC. This sequence encodes CASSLRGLVETQYF.

The rearrangement joins TRBV4-1 to TRBJ2-5; TRBD2 agrees at 9 bases. This CDR3 is built from 17 residues. Germline V gene sequence: CDR1 MGHRA, CDR2 YSYEKL. V shed 4 bases and J 6 bases; nucleotides not matched to a gene: 15. CDR3 sequence (DNA): TGCGCCAGCAGCCTAAGGGCCAGCGGGGGGCCCGGGAAGACCCAGTACTTC. Translating it yields CASSLRASGGPGKTQYF.

The V and J genes are TRBV7-9 and TRBJ1-3; D possibly corresponds to TRBD1 (5 bases). Germline CDR1 SEHNR, CDR2 FQNEAQ (reference sequence). The CDR3 is made up of 12 amino acids. V gave up 5 bases and J gave up 8 bases, with 10 bases separating them. CDR3 sequence reads: CASSPTGDTIYF. The CDR3 nucleotides read TGTGCCAGCAGCCCGACGGGGGACACCATATATTTT.

The V call is TRBV9, the J call TRBJ2-1; D is perhaps TRBD2 (5 bases). V was clipped by 4 bases and J by 6 bases, with 20 bases between them. CDR1 and CDR2 from the germline V gene are SGDLS and YYNGEE. The CDR3 is 16 residues long. The CDR3 coding sequence is TGTGCCAGCAGCCTCACGATGGGCGGGCGCTTCAATGAGCAGTTCTTC. It codes for CASSLTMGGRFNEQFF.

This clone has only a few counts. This chain uses TRBV5-1 with TRBJ2-5; 9 bases map to TRBD1. V shed 4 bases and J 2 bases; nucleotides not matched to a gene: 6. This CDR3 comprises 15 residues. CDR1 is SGHRS, CDR2 YFSETQ, per germline. The CDR3 region is CASSQATGGQETQYF. Written as DNA, the CDR3 is TGCGCCAGCAGCCAAGCGACAGGGGGGCAAGAGACCCAGTACTTC.

The chain combines TRBV7-7 with TRBJ2-5, with D hard to call. V gave up 5 bases and J gave up 1 base, with 8 bases separating them. Germline lookup yields CDR1 SSHAT and CDR2 FNYEAQ (reference sequence). This CDR3 is built from 13 residues. DNA for the CDR3: TGTGCCAGCAGCCGCGGCCCCCAAGAGACCCAGTACTTC. Translating gives CASSRGPQETQYF.

This clone was detected a few times. The chain couples TRBV5-1 to TRBJ2-3; D is unclear. The V end was cut by 4 bases, the J end by 1 base, with 7 bases between. CDR1 is SGHRS and CDR2 is YFSETQ in the germline V gene. The CDR3 covers 13 residues. CDR3 sequence: CASSASGTDTQYF. The DNA of the CDR3 is TGCGCCAGCAGCGCGTCGGGCACAGATACGCAGTATTTT.

This clone was seen just once. The chain combines TRBV19 with TRBJ1-5; the D is unclear. The germline V and J ends were trimmed by 4 bases and 4 bases, with 8 bases remaining between them. The CDR3 has 13 residues. The germline gives CDR1 LNHDA, CDR2 SQIVND (reference sequence). As DNA, the CDR3 is TGTGCCAGTAGTACATTCCTAAATCAGCCCCAGCATTTT. It specifies CASSTFLNQPQHF.

The rearrangement joins TRBV7-9 to TRBJ1-3; 8 bases fit TRBD1. The CDR3 runs 15 residues. Germline V gives CDR1 SEHNR, CDR2 FQNEAQ (reference sequence). The J segment lost 0 bases and the V segment lost 6 bases, leaving 4 bases of the junction unmatched. The CDR3 DNA reads TGTGCCAGCAGACGGACAGGGAGCTCTGGAAACACCATATATTTT. Residues: CASRRTGSSGNTIYF.

The chain uses TRBV6-5 and TRBJ1-2, with a weak D call TRBD1 (5 bases). Germline CDR1 and CDR2: MNHEY and SVGAGI. V was trimmed by 6 bases and J by 8 bases, leaving 13 bases between them. This CDR3 region has 12 residues. CDR3 DNA: TGTGCCAGCAGGACCGGGACTACGGGCTACACCTTC. Residues: CASRTGTTGYTF.

This clone was counted between two and nine times. This chain joins TRBV14 and TRBJ2-1, with 8 bases that match TRBD2. Germline V gene sequence: CDR1 SGHDN, CDR2 FVKESK. V shed 4 bases, J shed 4 bases, and the junction held 6 bases outside the gene matches. The CDR3 totals 15 residues. CDR3 in DNA: TGTGCCAGCAGCCCCCGATTAGCGGGGTACAATGAGCAGTTCTTC. Protein: CASSPRLAGYNEQFF.

This sequence joins TRBV6-5 and TRBJ1-2; TRBD1 is a possible D gene (5 bases). The CDR3 is 15 residues long. Germline V lookup: CDR1 MNHEY, CDR2 SVGAGI. V was cut by 7 bases and J by 3 bases, with 18 bases left in between. This CDR3 reads CASTIDQGNDYGYTF. Here the CDR3 DNA reads TGTGCCAGCACCATAGACCAGGGTAATGACTATGGCTACACCTTC.

This clone was counted a few times. A much bigger clone sits one base away, suggesting this may be a read error. V and J are TRBV30 and TRBJ2-7, with D possibly being TRBD2 (7 bases). CDR1 is GTSNPN, CDR2 SVGIG, per germline (reference sequence). V lost 2 bases to trimming and J lost 6 bases, with 14 bases between them. CDR3 length: 13 residues. The CDR3 DNA sequence: TGTGCCTGGAGTCGCGGGGGCTCAGGCGAGCAGTACTTC. This codes for CAWSRGGSGEQYF.